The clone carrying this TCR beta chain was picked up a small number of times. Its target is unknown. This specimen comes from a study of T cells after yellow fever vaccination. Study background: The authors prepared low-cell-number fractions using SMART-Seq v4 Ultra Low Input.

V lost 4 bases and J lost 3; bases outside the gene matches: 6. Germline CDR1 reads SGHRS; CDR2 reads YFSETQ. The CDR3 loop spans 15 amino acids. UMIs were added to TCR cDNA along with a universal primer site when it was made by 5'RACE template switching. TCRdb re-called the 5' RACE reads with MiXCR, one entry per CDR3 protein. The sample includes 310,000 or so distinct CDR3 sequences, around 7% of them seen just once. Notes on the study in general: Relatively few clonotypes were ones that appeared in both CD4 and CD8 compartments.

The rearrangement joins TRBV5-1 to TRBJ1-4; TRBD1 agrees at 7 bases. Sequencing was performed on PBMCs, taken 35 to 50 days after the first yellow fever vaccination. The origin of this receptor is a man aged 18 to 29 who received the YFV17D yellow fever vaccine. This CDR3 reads CASSVSGTANEKLFF. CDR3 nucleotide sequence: TGCGCCAGCAGCGTCTCCGGGACAGCTAATGAAAAACTGTTTTTT. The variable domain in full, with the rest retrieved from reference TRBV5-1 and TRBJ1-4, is KAGVTQTPRYLIKTRGQQVTLSCSPISGHRSVSWYQQTPGQGLQFLFEYFSETQRNKGNFPGRFSGRQFSNSRSEMNVSTLELGDSALYLCASSVSGTANEKLFFGSGTQLSVL.